This entry lists 12 T cell receptor beta chains sequenced from one sample in a study of blood T cell repertoires in COVID-19. This table comes from immunoSEQ multiplex PCR, and its TCRdb copy is limited to in-frame clones, with some not included. The sample includes some 75,000 clones, around 80% of them seen just once. The specimen was peripheral blood. These receptors all come from a man over 45 with COVID-19, enrolled during active disease.

This clone was counted a few times. The V gene is TRBV18, the J gene TRBJ2-2; 11 bases agree with TRBD2. V trimming: 5 bases; J trimming: 4 bases; junction bases outside the gene matches: 6. From germline, CDR1 is KGHSH and CDR2 LQKENI. The CDR3 is 16 amino acids. In DNA, the CDR3 is TGTGCCAGCTCATCGGGACTAGCGGCGGTCACCGGGGAGCTGTTTTTT. It encodes CASSSGLAAVTGELFF.

V gene TRBV3-1 (or the pseudogene TRBV3-2) combines with J gene TRBJ1-6; TRBD1 matches at 7 bases. The J segment lost 7 bases and the V segment lost 2 bases, leaving 5 bases of the junction unmatched. Per germline, CDR1 LGHDT and CDR2 YNNKEL (reference sequence). The CDR3 consists of 15 residues. The DNA of the CDR3 is TGTGCCAGCAGCCAACTTCGGGACAGAAATTCACCCCTCCACTTT. As protein: CASSQLRDRNSPLHF.

This clone was detected only a few times. This sequence joins TRBV4-2 and TRBJ2-2; 7 nucleotides match TRBD2. Trimming at V came to 1 base and at J to 4 bases, leaving 9 bases not matched to a gene. Germline V gene data show CDR1 as LGHNA and CDR2 as YNFKEQ. CDR3 length equals 17 residues. CDR3 sequence (DNA): TGTGCCAGCAGCCAAGTCCGGGGCGGGAGAGGCACCGGGGAGCTGTTTTTT. As protein: CASSQVRGGRGTGELFF.

This rearrangement joins TRBV5-1 to TRBJ2-1; the D gene is possibly TRBD1 (5 bases). Germline V gene lookup returns CDR1 SGHRS and CDR2 YFSETQ. This CDR3 is built from 15 residues. Trimming stripped 0 bases from V and 4 bases from J, with 11 bases between. CDR3 residues: CASSLEGRGYNEQFF. In DNA form, the CDR3 reads TGCGCCAGCAGCTTGGAAGGAAGGGGTTACAATGAGCAGTTCTTC. The whole variable domain, remainder taken from reference TRBV5-1 and TRBJ2-1, is KAGVTQTPRYLIKTRGQQVTLSCSPISGHRSVSWYQQTPGQGLQFLFEYFSETQRNKGNFPGRFSGRQFSNSRSEMNVSTLELGDSALYLCASSLEGRGYNEQFFGPGTRLTVL.

The chain has TRBV15 and TRBJ2-6; TRBD2 might be the D (5 bases). The V gene's germline CDR1 is LNHNV and CDR2 YYDKDF (reference sequence). The CDR3 spans 18 residues. The germline V and J ends were trimmed by 2 bases and 0 bases, with 14 bases remaining between them. CDR3 bases: TGTGCCACCAGCAGATCACCCGGAGGTAGCTCTGGGGCCAACGTCCTGACTTTC. Translating it yields CATSRSPGGSSGANVLTF. The variable domain in full, completed from reference TRBV15 and TRBJ2-6, reads DAMVIQNPRYQVTQFGKPVTLSCSQTLNHNVMYWYQQKSSQAPKLLFHYYDKDFNNEADTPDNFQSRRPNTSFCFLDIRSPGLGDTAMYLCATSRSPGGSSGANVLTFGAGSRLTVL.

This clone has only one observation. The gene calls are TRBV30 and TRBJ1-5; D is undetermined. The CDR3 sequence is 14 residues long. The V gene's germline CDR1 is GTSNPN and CDR2 SVGIG (reference sequence). Trimming took 0 bases from V and 6 from J, leaving 12 bases between them. The CDR3 loop reads CAWSVGVEAQPQHF. The CDR3 DNA reads as TGTGCCTGGAGTGTAGGTGTGGAGGCTCAGCCCCAGCATTTT.

This chain connects TRBV24-1 to TRBJ2-2; 12 bases are shared with TRBD1. The V and J ends lost 4 bases and 2 bases, in that order; junction bases with no gene match: 7. The CDR3 totals 18 residues. Per germline, CDR1 KGHDR and CDR2 SFDVKD. The CDR3 DNA sequence: TGTGCCACCAGTGACCCCCGGGGGACAGGGGGCAACACCGGGGAGCTGTTTTTT. Its protein product is CATSDPRGTGGNTGELFF.

The V call is TRBV9, the J call TRBJ2-1, with TRBD2 matching 12 bases. The CDR3 consists of 15 residues. V shed 3 bases and J 5 bases; nucleotides not matched to a gene: 3. Germline lookup yields CDR1 SGDLS and CDR2 YYNGEE. The CDR3 here is CASSGGLAGNNEQFF. Here the CDR3 DNA reads TGTGCCAGCAGCGGCGGACTAGCGGGGAACAATGAGCAGTTCTTC.

The chain couples TRBV5-8 to TRBJ2-6; TRBD2 agrees at 7 bases. This CDR3 is built from 16 residues. Trimming took 0 bases from V and 0 from J; bases not matched to a gene: 0. Germline CDR1 and CDR2: SGHTS and YDEGEE. The CDR3 region is CASSLGGSSGANVLTF. The CDR3 DNA reads as TGTGCCAGCAGCTTGGGCGGGAGCTCTGGGGCCAACGTCCTGACTTTC.

This clone was counted between two and nine times. The chain uses TRBV6-4 and TRBJ2-2, with 11 bases lining up with TRBD2. Germline CDR1 reads MRHNA; CDR2 reads SNTAGT. The length of the CDR3 is 16 residues. J was trimmed by 6 bases and V by 2 bases; bases with no gene match: 5. This CDR3 is CASSDGLAGSPGELFF. CDR3 DNA: TGTGCCAGCAGTGACGGACTAGCGGGCTCCCCCGGGGAGCTGTTTTTT.

The J gene is TRBJ2-7, the V gene TRBV5-4; tentatively, D is TRBD1 (6 bases). This CDR3 comprises 13 residues. Trimming took off 0 bases at V and 6 bases at J, with 10 bases between the two ends. The germline CDR1 and CDR2 sequences are SGHNT and YYREEE (reference sequence). CDR3 amino acids: CASSLVGGFEQYF. CDR3 DNA: TGTGCCAGCAGCTTGGTAGGGGGTTTCGAGCAGTACTTC.

J is TRBJ1-4 and V is TRBV30; D perhaps matches TRBD1 (6 bases). This CDR3 has 13 amino acids. The germline V gene has CDR1 GTSNPN and CDR2 SVGIG (reference sequence). V was cut by 3 bases and J by 6 bases, with 11 bases left in between. The CDR3 here is CAWSGQGYEKLFF. CDR3 nucleotides: TGTGCCTGGAGCGGTCAGGGGTATGAAAAACTGTTTTTT.